The source of this TCR beta chain is a study of T cells in Graves' hyperthyroidism and ophthalmopathy. Study-level results: In the blood, most expanded thyroid clonotypes above 0.001 appeared as well.

This clonotype was detected ten times or more. Its antigen is unknown. The study defined stable Graves' hyperthyroidism as no ophthalmopathy progression within 18 months. Looked up from germline, CDR1 is SGHTA and CDR2 is FQGNSA. The CDR3 covers 14 residues. V was clipped by 5 bases and J by 8 bases; unmatched bases: 6. The investigators amplified TCR beta CDR3 regions from RNA transcripts. HTBI primers drove first-round RT-PCR of the TCR CDR3. TCRdb itself ran the multiplex PCR reads through MiXCR, one entry per CDR3 protein. This repertoire shows approximately 500,000 distinct CDR3 sequences, 35% to 55% found once; its top ten account for about 8.3%.

This clonotype originated in a woman aged 18-29 years with Graves' hyperthyroidism. Material: peripheral blood or thyroid tissue (not recorded which). J is TRBJ1-6 and V is TRBV7-2; 7 nucleotides line up with TRBD1. This CDR3 reads CASSTDRAHSPLHF. The CDR3 DNA reads TGTGCCAGCAGCACTGACAGGGCCCATTCACCCCTCCACTTT.